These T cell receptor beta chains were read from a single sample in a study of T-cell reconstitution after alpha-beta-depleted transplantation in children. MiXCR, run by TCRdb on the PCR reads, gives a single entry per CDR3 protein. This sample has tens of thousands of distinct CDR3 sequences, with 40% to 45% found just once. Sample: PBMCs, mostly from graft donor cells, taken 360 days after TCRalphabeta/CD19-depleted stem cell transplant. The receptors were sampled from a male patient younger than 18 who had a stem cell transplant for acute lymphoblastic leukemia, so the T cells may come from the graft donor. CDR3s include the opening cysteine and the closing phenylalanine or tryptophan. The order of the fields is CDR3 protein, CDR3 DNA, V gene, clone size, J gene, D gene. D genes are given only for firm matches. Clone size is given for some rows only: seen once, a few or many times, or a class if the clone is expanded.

cdr3_aa: CASREDSYNEQFF
cdr3_nt: TGCGCCAGCAGGGAGGACTCCTACAATGAGCAGTTCTTC
v_call: TRBV5-1
clone_size: .
j_call: TRBJ2-1
d_call: .

cdr3_aa: CASSPIPVETQYF
cdr3_nt: TGTGCCAGCAGCCCTATTCCGGTGGAGACCCAGTACTTC
v_call: TRBV7-6
clone_size: once
j_call: TRBJ2-5
d_call: .

cdr3_aa: CASSDGGEGTEQFF
cdr3_nt: TGCGCCAGCAGTGACGGGGGAGAGGGTACTGAGCAGTTCTTC
v_call: TRBV10-1
clone_size: .
j_call: TRBJ2-1
d_call: .

cdr3_aa: CASSPPRTGGGEQYF
cdr3_nt: TGTGCCAGCAGCCCCCCCCGGACAGGAGGCGGCGAGCAGTACTTC
v_call: TRBV6-2/TRBV6-3
clone_size: .
j_call: TRBJ2-7
d_call: TRBD1

cdr3_aa: CASSPRTSGSETQYF
cdr3_nt: TGTGCCAGCAGTCCACGGACTAGCGGGAGCGAGACCCAGTACTTC
v_call: TRBV12-3/TRBV12-4
clone_size: few
j_call: TRBJ2-5
d_call: TRBD2

cdr3_aa: CSKGAGANVLTF
cdr3_nt: TGCAGTAAGGGGGCTGGGGCCAACGTCCTGACTTTC
v_call: TRBV20-1
clone_size: many
j_call: TRBJ2-6
d_call: .

cdr3_aa: CASSPRQGTNTEAFF
cdr3_nt: TGTGCCAGCAGCCCTCGACAGGGGACGAACACTGAAGCTTTCTTT
v_call: TRBV12-3/TRBV12-4
clone_size: .
j_call: TRBJ1-1
d_call: TRBD1

cdr3_aa: CASSSTEGTEAFF
cdr3_nt: TGTGCCAGCAGTTCTACCGAGGGCACTGAAGCTTTCTTT
v_call: TRBV6-5
clone_size: .
j_call: TRBJ1-1
d_call: .

cdr3_aa: CASSQVHRTGPEQFF
cdr3_nt: TGCGCCAGCAGCCAAGTCCACCGGACAGGGCCTGAGCAGTTCTTC
v_call: TRBV4-3
clone_size: few
j_call: TRBJ2-1
d_call: TRBD1

cdr3_aa: CASSQGGHSNQPQHF
cdr3_nt: TGTGCCAGCAGCCAAGGAGGGCATAGCAATCAGCCCCAGCATTTT
v_call: TRBV3-1
clone_size: .
j_call: TRBJ1-5
d_call: .

cdr3_aa: CSLIAGGLSTDTQYF
cdr3_nt: TGCAGTCTGATAGCGGGAGGGCTTAGCACAGATACGCAGTATTTT
v_call: TRBV20-1
clone_size: .
j_call: TRBJ2-3
d_call: TRBD2

cdr3_aa: CASSAFIGTSGYEQYF
cdr3_nt: TGTGCCAGCTCTGCGTTCATCGGGACTAGCGGCTACGAGCAGTACTTC
v_call: TRBV25-1
clone_size: .
j_call: TRBJ2-7
d_call: TRBD2

cdr3_aa: CAISDGRGETQYF
cdr3_nt: TGTGCCATCAGTGATGGGCGAGGAGAGACCCAGTACTTC
v_call: TRBV10-3
clone_size: .
j_call: TRBJ2-5
d_call: .

cdr3_aa: CSARDPRGGEKLFF
cdr3_nt: TGCAGTGCTAGAGACCCGAGGGGGGGGGAAAAACTGTTTTTT
v_call: TRBV20-1
clone_size: .
j_call: TRBJ1-4
d_call: .

cdr3_aa: CASSLKGGGELFF
cdr3_nt: TGTGCCAGCAGTTTGAAAGGCGGCGGGGAGCTGTTTTTT
v_call: TRBV12-3/TRBV12-4
clone_size: .
j_call: TRBJ2-2
d_call: .

cdr3_aa: CASSSDTNQPQHF
cdr3_nt: TGTGCCAGCAGTTCAGATACTAATCAGCCCCAGCATTTT
v_call: TRBV5-5
clone_size: .
j_call: TRBJ1-5
d_call: .

cdr3_aa: CASSLGQGHEKLFF
cdr3_nt: TGTGCCAGCAGCTTGGGACAGGGGCATGAAAAACTGTTTTTT
v_call: TRBV11-1
clone_size: few
j_call: TRBJ1-4
d_call: TRBD1

cdr3_aa: CASSRDRGRWYEQYF
cdr3_nt: TGTGCCAGCAGCCGCGACAGGGGGCGGTGGTACGAGCAGTACTTC
v_call: TRBV27
clone_size: .
j_call: TRBJ2-7
d_call: TRBD1

cdr3_aa: CSVESGLNTEAFF
cdr3_nt: TGCAGCGTTGAATCGGGGTTGAACACTGAAGCTTTCTTT
v_call: TRBV29-1
clone_size: .
j_call: TRBJ1-1
d_call: .

cdr3_aa: CASRAPGDTEAFF
cdr3_nt: TGTGCCAGCAGGGCCCCAGGGGACACTGAAGCTTTCTTT
v_call: TRBV9
clone_size: .
j_call: TRBJ1-1
d_call: .